Listed here are 8 T cell receptor beta chains from one sample, sequenced in a study of CD8+CD57+ T cells in acquired aplastic anemia. Genomic DNA, the template, was used for profiling of the TCR beta VDJ and CDR3. TCRdb recomputed calls from the reads with MiXCR, one row per CDR3 protein. Here the sample spans hundreds of thousands of distinct CDR3 sequences, around 32% being singletons. An expansion of CD8+CD57+ cells by flow cytometry had been shown in patients chosen for sequencing. Sequenced: sorted CD4+, CD8+, or CD8+CD57+ T cells (not recorded which) from PBMCs. The receptors were sampled from a human donor with aplastic anemia.

The CDR3 sequence: CAWREFGGMTTEAFF. For the CDR3, the DNA is TGTGCCTGGAGGGAATTCGGAGGGATGACCACTGAAGCTTTCTTT. The V and J genes are TRBV30 and TRBJ1-1; no definite D call. V shed 3 bases and J shed 4 bases, with 18 bases lying between them. CDR3 length: 15 amino acids. Per germline, CDR1 GTSNPN and CDR2 SVGIG (reference sequence).

The chain combines TRBV2 with TRBJ2-7, with no clear D. The CDR3 totals 11 residues. Trimming pared 5 bases from V and 7 bases from J, leaving 9 bases between. CDR1 is SNHLY and CDR2 is FYNNEI in the germline V gene. DNA of the CDR3: TGTGCCAGCAGTTTACCTGATGAGCAGTACTTC. It yields the protein CASSLPDEQYF.

The sample holds many counts of this clonotype. V gene TRBV19 combines with J gene TRBJ1-1, with 7 bases aligning to TRBD1. V lost 3 bases, J lost 7 bases, and 5 bases stayed unmatched. The CDR3 length is 13 residues. The germline V gene encodes CDR1 LNHDA and CDR2 SQIVND (reference sequence). The CDR3 reads CASSIRGQVEAFF. The DNA of the CDR3 is TGTGCCAGTAGTATCAGAGGACAGGTTGAAGCTTTCTTT.

This clonotype was observed at least ten times. V and J are TRBV24-1 and TRBJ2-7, with TRBD2 identical over 14 bases. Germline lookup yields CDR1 KGHDR and CDR2 SFDVKD. Unmatched junction bases numbered 6, after V lost 3 bases and J lost 6 bases. The CDR3 is 16 amino acids. The CDR3 bases are TGTGCCACCAGTGATCCCGGGACTAGCGGGAGAGGCGAGCAGTACTTC. Its translation is CATSDPGTSGRGEQYF.

This clonotype has at least ten counts. This chain links TRBV9 with TRBJ2-5; D ambiguous. This CDR3 region has 11 residues. The V end was cut by 3 bases, the J end by 9 bases, with 9 bases between. CDR1 SGDLS and CDR2 YYNGEE come from the germline V gene. DNA of the CDR3: TGTGCCAGCAGCGGGGTTGGGGCCCAGTACTTC. Translating it yields CASSGVGAQYF.

Only a few counts were recorded for this clonotype. This chain joins TRBV5-8 and TRBJ1-3; no definite D call. The germline V gene has CDR1 SGHTS and CDR2 YDEGEE. This CDR3 is 15 amino acids long. Trimming pared 2 bases from V and 4 bases from J, leaving 13 bases between. The CDR3 reads CASSLSDFVGNTIYF. CDR3 DNA sequence: TGTGCCAGCAGCTTATCCGACTTTGTCGGAAACACCATATATTTT.

There are many counts of this clonotype. The chain uses TRBV11-1 and TRBJ1-6, with D uncertain. Germline lookup yields CDR1 SGHAT and CDR2 FQDESV (reference sequence). The CDR3 sequence is 17 residues long. V dropped 7 bases and J dropped 6 bases, with 22 bases sitting between them. Here the CDR3 reads CASTFSRSPRSNSPLHF. Written as DNA, the CDR3 is TGTGCCAGCACCTTTTCCCGGTCCCCGCGTTCTAATTCACCCCTCCACTTT.

The J gene is TRBJ2-7, the V gene TRBV6-1; D is undetermined. Trimming stripped 7 bases from V and 2 bases from J, with 9 bases between. The CDR3 spans 12 residues. Germline CDR1 reads MNHNS; CDR2 reads SASEGT. The CDR3 reads CASTRGTYEQYV. The CDR3 DNA reads as TGTGCCAGCACCCGTGGGACCTACGAGCAGTACGTC.